This TCR beta chain stems from a study of blood T cells in healthy people across ages. This clonotype was observed once. Its antigen is not known. PCR was performed a second time for roughly 7 to 11 cycles using a sample-barcoded 5' primer and a J-beta primer mix. Each cDNA molecule, via a template-switch adaptor with 12 random nucleotides, was tagged. TCRdb itself ran the 5' RACE reads through MiXCR, one entry per CDR3 protein. This table has 1.6 million or so distinct CDR3 sequences, about 31% appearing once. Study results and limitations: Among T cells, TCR beta diversity per million cells dropped roughly linearly as age rose.

Germline V gene data show CDR1 as LGHDT and CDR2 as YNNKEL (reference sequence). With 4 bases removed from V and 6 bases from J, the gap between germline ends came to 20 bases. There are 16 residues in the CDR3. The clonotype originates from a woman aged 25 to 45 in good health. The gene calls are TRBV3-1 and TRBJ2-3; weak D call: TRBD1 (6 bases). The sample was blood. The CDR3 spells CASSPSPGHTQDTQYF. The DNA of the CDR3 is TGTGCCAGCAGCCCCTCCCCGGGACACACGCAGGATACGCAGTATTTT.